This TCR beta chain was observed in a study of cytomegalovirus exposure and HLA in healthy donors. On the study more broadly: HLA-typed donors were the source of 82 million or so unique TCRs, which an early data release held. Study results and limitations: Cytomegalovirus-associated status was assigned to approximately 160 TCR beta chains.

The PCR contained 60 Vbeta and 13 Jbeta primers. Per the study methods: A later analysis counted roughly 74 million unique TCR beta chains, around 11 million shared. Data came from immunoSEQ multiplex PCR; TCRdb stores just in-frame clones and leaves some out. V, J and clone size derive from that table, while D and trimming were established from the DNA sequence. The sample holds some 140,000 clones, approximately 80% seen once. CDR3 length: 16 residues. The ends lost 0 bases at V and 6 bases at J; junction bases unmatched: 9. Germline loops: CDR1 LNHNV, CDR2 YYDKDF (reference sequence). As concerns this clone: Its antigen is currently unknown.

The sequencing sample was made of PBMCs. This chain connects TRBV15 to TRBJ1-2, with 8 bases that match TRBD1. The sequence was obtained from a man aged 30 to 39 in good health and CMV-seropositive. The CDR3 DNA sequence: TGTGCCACCAGCAGAGAACCCCAGACAGGGGCCCATGGCTACACCTTC. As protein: CATSREPQTGAHGYTF.